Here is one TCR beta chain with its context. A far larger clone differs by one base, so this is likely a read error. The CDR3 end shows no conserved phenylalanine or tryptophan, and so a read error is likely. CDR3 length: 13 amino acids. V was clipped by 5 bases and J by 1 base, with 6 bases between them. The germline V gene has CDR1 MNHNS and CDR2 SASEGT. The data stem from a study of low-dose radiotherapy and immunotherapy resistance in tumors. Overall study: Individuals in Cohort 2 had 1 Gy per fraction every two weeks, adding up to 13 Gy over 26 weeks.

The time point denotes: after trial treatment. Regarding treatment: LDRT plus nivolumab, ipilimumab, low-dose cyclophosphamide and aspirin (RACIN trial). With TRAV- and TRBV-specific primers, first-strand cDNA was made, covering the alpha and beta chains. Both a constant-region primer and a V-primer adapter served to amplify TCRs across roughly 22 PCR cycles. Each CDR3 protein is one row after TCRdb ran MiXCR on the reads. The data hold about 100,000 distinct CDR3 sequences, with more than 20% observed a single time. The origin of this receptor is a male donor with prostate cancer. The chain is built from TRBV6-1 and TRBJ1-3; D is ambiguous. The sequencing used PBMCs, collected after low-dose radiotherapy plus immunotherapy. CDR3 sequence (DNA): TGTGCCAGCAGTCCCTATTCTGGAAACACCATATATGTT. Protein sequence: CASSPYSGNTIYV.